This T cell receptor beta chain is drawn from a study of T cells in Graves' hyperthyroidism and ophthalmopathy. Lactation, pregnancy, other autoimmune disease or uncontrolled infection excluded patients. The blood sample was taken at first hyperthyroidism diagnosis, before any ophthalmopathy symptoms. General study findings and limits: In the blood, most expanded thyroid clonotypes above 0.001 appeared as well. Ophthalmopathy and stable hyperthyroidism were told apart by a 13 V-J model.

Concerning this clonotype itself: Its antigen is currently unknown.

RNA transcripts provided the source from which TCR beta CDR3 regions were amplified. In the first-round RT-PCR of the TCR CDR3, the HTBI primer set was used. TCRdb redid the calling of the multiplex PCR reads with MiXCR, one entry per CDR3 protein. The table has 150,000 or so distinct CDR3 sequences, approximately 20% seen once. The sample consisted of blood. This TCR was sampled from a woman in her fifties or sixties with Graves' hyperthyroidism that later progressed to Graves' ophthalmopathy.

The CDR3 spells CASSPRTHYNEQFF. CDR3 coding DNA: TGTGCCAGCAGCCCGAGGACTCACTACAATGAGCAGTTCTTC. This chain connects TRBV2 to TRBJ2-1; the D gene is possibly TRBD2 (5 bases). There are 14 residues in the CDR3. CDR1 is SNHLY, CDR2 FYNNEI, per germline. Trimming took off 6 bases at V and 3 bases at J, with 12 bases between the two ends.